Listed below are T cell receptor beta chains from one sample, sequenced in a study of blood T cell repertoires in COVID-19. The method was immunoSEQ multiplex PCR; TCRdb's version includes in-frame clones alone and lacks a portion of them. The sample shows 110,000 to 150,000 clones, roughly 75% of them seen only once. Specimen: PBMCs or T cells enriched from blood (not recorded which). These receptors were collected from a woman aged 45-59 years who had recovered from COVID-19. The CDR3 runs from the conserved cysteine through the conserved F or W. The D gene is left open where the match is weak. Expanded clones are given a class, and other clones once, few, many or no size at all.

>16|TRBV5-4|NA|NA|TRBJ1-1
CASSYGGLDIDTEAFF
TGTGCCAGCAGCTACGGGGGGCTCGATATAGACACTGAAGCTTTCTTT
>14|TRBV7-8|NA|TRBD1|TRBJ1-5
CASSTGTGNQPQHF
TGTGCCAGCAGCACCGGGACAGGCAATCAGCCCCAGCATTTT
>15|TRBV6-1|NA|NA|TRBJ2-3
CASSDPDWSTDTQYF
TGTGCCAGCAGTGATCCGGACTGGAGCACAGATACGCAGTATTTT
>15|TRBV7-7|NA|NA|TRBJ2-5
CASSLAPQEQETQYF
TGTGCCAGCAGCTTAGCCCCCCAGGAACAAGAGACCCAGTACTTC
>14|TRBV5-8|NA|TRBD1|TRBJ1-1
CASSFFPDRPEAFF
TGTGCCAGCAGCTTCTTCCCGGACAGGCCTGAAGCTTTCTTT
>15|TRBV6-5|few|NA|TRBJ1-3
CASSLGHPSGNTIYF
TGTGCCAGCAGCCTTGGACACCCCTCTGGAAACACCATATATTTT
>14|TRBV19|NA|NA|TRBJ1-6
CASSRRVGNSPLHF
TGTGCCAGTAGCCGCCGGGTTGGCAATTCACCCCTCCACTTT
>13|TRBV5-1|NA|NA|TRBJ1-3
CASSFGHGNTIYF
TGCGCCAGCAGCTTTGGACACGGGAACACCATATATTTT
>16|TRBV3-1/TRBV3-2|few|NA|TRBJ1-5
CASSQLGPRSDQPQHF
TGTGCCAGCAGCCAACTAGGTCCGAGATCGGATCAGCCCCAGCATTTT
>15|TRBV28|NA|TRBD1|TRBJ2-1
CASSSPGQGANEQFF
TGTGCCAGCAGTTCTCCGGGACAGGGGGCTAATGAGCAGTTCTTC
>15|TRBV25-1|NA|TRBD1|TRBJ2-2
CASSGDRPNTGELFF
TGTGCCAGCAGTGGGGACAGGCCGAACACCGGGGAGCTGTTTTTT
>14|TRBV5-1|few|NA|TRBJ2-4
CASTDGGRRNIQYF
TGCGCCAGCACCGACGGGGGGCGGAGAAACATTCAGTACTTC
>15|TRBV29-1|NA|TRBD2|TRBJ2-5
CSVAVGPGGQETQYF
TGCAGCGTTGCGGTTGGTCCGGGGGGACAAGAGACCCAGTACTTC
>12|TRBV6-5|NA|NA|TRBJ1-2
CASRTANYGYTF
TGTGCCAGCAGAACGGCTAACTATGGCTACACCTTC
>14|TRBV3-1/TRBV3-2|few|NA|TRBJ1-1
CASSDRGSNTEAFF
TGTGCCAGCAGCGACCGGGGGTCGAACACTGAAGCTTTCTTT
>14|TRBV5-1|NA|TRBD2|TRBJ2-5
CASSSSGTQETQYF
TGCGCCAGCAGCTCTAGCGGAACCCAAGAGACCCAGTACTTC
>15|TRBV2|few|TRBD2|TRBJ2-7
CATAPGGTFSYEQYF
TGTGCCACCGCGCCCGGGGGGACCTTCTCCTACGAGCAGTACTTC
>15|TRBV9|once|NA|TRBJ1-1
CASSVKGTPPGQAFF
TGTGCCAGCAGCGTAAAGGGGACTCCACCCGGGCAAGCTTTCTTT
>16|TRBV7-3|NA|TRBD2|TRBJ2-5
CASSLASGEPQETQYF
TGTGCCAGCAGCCTGGCTAGCGGAGAACCTCAAGAGACCCAGTACTTC
>14|TRBV28|NA|NA|TRBJ1-1
CASNSGGVNTEAFF
TGTGCCAGCAATTCCGGGGGAGTGAACACTGAAGCTTTCTTT
>16|TRBV28|NA|TRBD2|TRBJ2-5
CASRTGTSFPGETQYF
TGTGCCAGCAGAACCGGGACTAGTTTCCCGGGAGAGACCCAGTACTTC
>14|TRBV6-5|few|TRBD1|TRBJ1-6
CASSTTGGDSPLHF
TGTGCCAGCAGTACAACAGGGGGCGATTCACCCCTCCACTTT
>16|TRBV6-2/TRBV6-3|NA|NA|TRBJ1-6
CASSFPLRGGNSPLHF
TGTGCCAGCAGTTTCCCGCTTAGGGGGGGGAATTCACCCCTCCACTTT
>14|TRBV19|NA|TRBD1|TRBJ1-2
CASSPHRGDYGYTF
TGTGCCAGTAGTCCACACAGGGGAGACTATGGCTACACCTTC
>14|TRBV6-5|NA|TRBD1|TRBJ1-2
CASSFGTGAYGYTF
TGTGCCAGCAGTTTCGGGACAGGGGCCTATGGCTACACCTTC
>17|TRBV28|NA|TRBD1|TRBJ1-4
CASSLQGQGATNEKLFF
TGTGCCAGCAGTTTACAGGGGCAGGGGGCTACTAATGAAAAACTGTTTTTT
>13|TRBV5-1|NA|NA|TRBJ1-1
CASSFRGGTEAFF
TGCGCCAGCAGCTTCCGGGGAGGCACTGAAGCTTTCTTT
>16|TRBV4-2|NA|NA|TRBJ2-7
CASSQETGASSYEQYF
TGTGCCAGCAGCCAAGAGACAGGAGCCTCCTCCTACGAGCAGTACTTC
>18|TRBV6-4|NA|TRBD2|TRBJ2-3
CASSEYGSAGEISDTQYF
TGTGCCAGCAGTGAATACGGCTCGGCGGGGGAGATCTCCGATACGCAGTATTTT
>13|TRBV19|NA|TRBD1|TRBJ1-3
CASIPTGKNTIYF
TGTGCCAGTATCCCGACAGGGAAAAACACCATATATTTT
>16|TRBV13|NA|TRBD2|TRBJ2-5
CASSPLNAGGQKTQYF
TGTGCCAGCAGCCCCCTGAATGCGGGGGGTCAAAAGACCCAGTACTTC
>15|TRBV9|NA|TRBD2|TRBJ2-3
CASSPLGGGTDTQYF
TGTGCCAGCAGCCCTCTGGGGGGGGGCACAGATACGCAGTATTTT
>13|TRBV7-7|NA|NA|TRBJ2-5
CASSRESREAQYF
TGTGCCAGCAGCCGAGAGTCAAGAGAGGCCCAGTACTTC
>14|TRBV28|NA|TRBD1|TRBJ1-2
CASSSGTAIYGYTF
TGTGCCAGCAGCTCCGGGACAGCTATCTATGGCTACACCTTC
>13|TRBV30|once|NA|TRBJ1-4
CAWTSHGSEKLFF
TGTGCCTGGACTTCGCATGGCAGTGAAAAACTGTTTTTT
>14|TRBV11-1|NA|NA|TRBJ2-5
CASSLAGAKETQYF
TGTGCCAGCAGCTTAGCTGGGGCGAAAGAGACCCAGTACTTC
>16|TRBV29-1|NA|NA|TRBJ2-2
CSVRGAAGAVTGELFF
TGCAGCGTCCGAGGGGCTGCGGGGGCCGTTACCGGGGAGCTGTTTTTT
>13|TRBV19|NA|TRBD1|TRBJ1-5
CASGGTGSQPQHF
TGTGCCAGTGGGGGGACAGGGTCTCAGCCCCAGCATTTT
>16|TRBV5-1|NA|NA|TRBJ2-1
CASSLDAGASYNEQFF
TGCGCCAGCAGCTTGGACGCGGGGGCGTCCTACAATGAGCAGTTCTTC
>13|TRBV3-1/TRBV3-2|NA|NA|TRBJ2-1
CASSQDEMRVQFF
TGTGCCAGCAGCCAAGATGAGATGAGGGTGCAGTTCTTC
>14|TRBV7-6|once|NA|TRBJ2-1
CASTLRVGGNEQFF
TGTGCCAGCACCCTCCGGGTAGGCGGCAATGAGCAGTTCTTC
>13|TRBV5-1|NA|NA|TRBJ2-3
CASSSSSTDTQYF
TGCGCCAGCAGCTCCTCTAGCACAGATACGCAGTATTTT
>14|TRBV6-2/TRBV6-3|NA|NA|TRBJ2-7
CASSFPGSYYEQYF
TGTGCCAGCAGTTTCCCGGGTTCCTACTACGAGCAGTACTTC
>15|TRBV5-1|NA|NA|TRBJ1-1
CASSLSSPGGTEAFF
TGCGCCAGCAGCTTATCCTCCCCGGGAGGGACTGAAGCTTTCTTT
>15|TRBV28|NA|TRBD2|TRBJ2-2
CASSFRTRSTGELFF
TGTGCCAGCAGTTTTAGGACTAGGTCCACCGGGGAGCTGTTTTTT
>15|TRBV3-1/TRBV3-2|NA|NA|TRBJ1-4
CASSQNSATNEKLFF
TGTGCCAGCAGCCAAAATTCGGCAACTAATGAAAAACTGTTTTTT
>14|TRBV27|NA|NA|TRBJ1-5
CASSWSGSDQPQHF
TGTGCCAGCAGTTGGTCGGGATCCGATCAGCCCCAGCATTTT